This TCR beta chain was captured by sequencing in a study of beta chain features in type 1 diabetes. General study results and limits: Since sequencing was performed on cDNA, cells with high TCR expression could be over-represented. The study found that naive, central memory and Treg TCRB repertoires appeared more similar in patients than in healthy donors. Whether TCRB rearrangement is influenced by HLA type was left unresolved in this analysis.

What was sequenced were expressed TCRB transcripts, since all of the isolated RNA had been reverse transcribed. Measured with immunoSEQ multiplex PCR; TCRdb has only the in-frame clones, and not every one. The data hold 140,000 or so clones, with 10% observed a single time. For this clone: Its cognate antigen is unknown.

The length of the CDR3 is 14 residues. After removal of 5 bases from V and 6 bases from J, the junction contained 5 bases not matched to a gene. Germline V lookup: CDR1 LGHNA, CDR2 YSLEER. This TCR came from a man aged 18 to 29 in good health. V and J are TRBV4-3 and TRBJ2-3; 10 bases map to TRBD1. Sequences were obtained from naive CD4+ T cells from blood. CDR3 sequence (DNA): TGCGCCAGCAGCACGGGACAGGGGCGGGATACGCAGTATTTT. Translating it yields CASSTGQGRDTQYF.